This T cell receptor (beta chain) emerged from a study of blood T cell repertoires in COVID-19. Some clones are missing from TCRdb's copy, which holds only in-frame ones; the method was immunoSEQ multiplex PCR. The table shows about 110,000 clones, with just over 85% occurring only once. Losses at the gene ends were 4 bases for V and 4 bases for J; bases not matched to a gene: 9. Germline values: CDR1 SGHTS, CDR2 YDEGEE. CDR3 length equals 15 residues. The chain is built from TRBV5-8 and TRBJ1-2; 8 bases are shared with TRBD1. The receptor comes from a human donor in a cohort sampled during active COVID-19. The sequenced sample was peripheral blood. The CDR3 here is CASSPDRERAYGYTF. The CDR3 DNA reads TGTGCCAGCAGCCCGGACAGGGAACGGGCCTATGGCTACACCTTC.